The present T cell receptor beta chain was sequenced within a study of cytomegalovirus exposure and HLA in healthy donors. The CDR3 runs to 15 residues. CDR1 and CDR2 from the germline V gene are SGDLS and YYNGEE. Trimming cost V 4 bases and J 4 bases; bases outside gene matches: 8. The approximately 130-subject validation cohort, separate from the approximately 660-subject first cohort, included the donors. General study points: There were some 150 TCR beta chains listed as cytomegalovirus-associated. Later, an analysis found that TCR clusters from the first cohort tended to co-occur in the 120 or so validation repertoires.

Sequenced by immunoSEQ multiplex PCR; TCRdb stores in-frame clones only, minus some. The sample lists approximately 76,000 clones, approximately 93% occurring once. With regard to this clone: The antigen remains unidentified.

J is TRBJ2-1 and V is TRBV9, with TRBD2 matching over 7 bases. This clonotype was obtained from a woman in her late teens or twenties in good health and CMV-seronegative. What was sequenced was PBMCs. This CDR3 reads CASSRTSAPYNEQFF. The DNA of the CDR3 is TGTGCCAGCAGCCGAACTAGCGCCCCATACAATGAGCAGTTCTTC.